A single sample is the source of the 5 T cell receptor beta chains below, sequenced in a study of low-dose radiotherapy and immunotherapy resistance in tumors. Time point: after trial treatment. Noted treatment: LDRT plus nivolumab, ipilimumab, low-dose cyclophosphamide and aspirin (RACIN trial). TRAV- and TRBV-specific primers were used for first-strand cDNA, which covered alpha and beta chains. An approximately 19-cycle PCR with a constant-region primer and V-primer adapter amplified TCRs. TCRdb itself ran the reads through MiXCR, one entry per CDR3 protein. This table holds 80,000 or so distinct CDR3 sequences, 17% found once. Sequences were derived from PBMCs, sampled after low-dose radiotherapy plus immunotherapy. The source is a male donor with prostate cancer.

This clonotype has ten or more counts. The chain recombines TRBV20-1 with TRBJ2-3; unclear D gene. CDR1 and CDR2 from the germline V gene are DFQATT and SNEGSKA (reference sequence). Between the trimmed V and J ends, which lost 5 bases and 6 bases, there was a span of 12 bases. The CDR3 contains 12 residues. The CDR3 here is CSAPLKVDTQYF. CDR3 nucleotides: TGCAGTGCTCCCCTAAAGGTGGATACGCAGTATTTT.

The V gene is TRBV6-2 or TRBV6-3, the J gene TRBJ2-1; 7 bases align to TRBD1. Germline V CDR1 and CDR2: MNHEY, SVGEGT. The CDR3 is 13 residues long. After removal of 5 bases from V and 6 bases from J, the junction contained 4 bases not matched to a gene. CDR3 bases: TGTGCCAGCAGTCGACAGGGAACCAATGAGCAGTTCTTC. Translating gives CASSRQGTNEQFF.

The chain combines TRBV9 with TRBJ2-3; 9 nucleotides match TRBD1. The CDR3 has 18 amino acids. V lost 0 bases, J lost 4 bases, and 12 bases stayed unmatched. Germline CDR1 and CDR2: SGDLS and YYNGEE. As DNA, the CDR3 is TGTGCCAGCAGCGTAGCCCCCAATCCGGGACAGGGACCAGATACGCAGTATTTT. Its translation is CASSVAPNPGQGPDTQYF.

This clonotype has a handful of counts. This chain links TRBV5-1 with TRBJ2-1, with 7 bases aligning to TRBD1. V trimming: 0 bases; J trimming: 10 bases; junction bases outside the gene matches: 13. The length of the CDR3 is 16 residues. CDR1 SGHRS and CDR2 YFSETQ come from the germline V gene. Here the CDR3 DNA reads TGCGCCAGCAGCTTGGACTGGGACAGTTCTCCTAGGGAGCAGTTCTTC. Protein sequence: CASSLDWDSSPREQFF.

The sample holds many counts of this clonotype. V usage is TRBV30 and J usage is TRBJ1-5, with 10 bases identical to TRBD1. Trimming cost V 5 bases and J 5 bases; bases outside gene matches: 9. The CDR3 covers 15 residues. Per germline, CDR1 GTSNPN and CDR2 SVGIG (reference sequence). The CDR3 nucleotides read TGTGCCTGGGCTGTTGGGACAGGGGCTGATCAGCCCCAGCATTTT. Amino acid sequence: CAWAVGTGADQPQHF.